One and the same sample provided the 4 T cell receptor beta chains below, sequenced in a study of blood T cell repertoires in COVID-19. The assay was immunoSEQ multiplex PCR, and TCRdb's table has in-frame clones only and misses some. The table lists 150,000 to 250,000 clones, almost 85% of them singletons. The sequenced sample was peripheral blood. These receptors came from a human donor with acute or convalescent COVID-19. The donor label of this sample is uncertain.

J is TRBJ1-6 and V is TRBV18; D is ambiguous. The CDR3 sequence is 17 residues long. Germline lookup yields CDR1 KGHSH and CDR2 LQKENI. V lost 3 bases and J 6 bases, leaving 18 bases between the germline ends. DNA for the CDR3: TGTGCCAGCTCACCGGCGATTTCGAAGACGGGTAATTCACCCCTCCACTTT. Translating gives CASSPAISKTGNSPLHF.

V usage is TRBV5-4 and J usage is TRBJ2-2; D possibly corresponds to TRBD2 (6 bases). V lost 4 bases and J 8 bases, leaving 21 bases between the germline ends. Germline V gene data show CDR1 as SGHNT and CDR2 as YYREEE (reference sequence). The CDR3 length is 16 residues. The CDR3: CASSLGGAGPQGELFF. CDR3 nucleotide sequence: TGTGCCAGCAGCCTGGGAGGAGCGGGCCCCCAAGGGGAGCTGTTTTTT.

In this sample, this clone turned up a few times. The chain links TRBV3-1 (or the pseudogene TRBV3-2) to TRBJ2-1, with 7 bases identical to TRBD2. Germline CDR1 is LGHDT and CDR2 is YNNKEL (reference sequence). The J segment lost 3 bases and the V segment lost 0 bases, leaving 5 bases of the junction unmatched. This CDR3 spans 16 amino acids. The CDR3 DNA is TGTGCCAGCAGCCAAGAGGCACTAGCGAACTACAATGAGCAGTTCTTC. It specifies CASSQEALANYNEQFF.

The J gene is TRBJ2-1, the V gene TRBV6-1; 8 bases map to TRBD2. CDR1 MNHNS and CDR2 SASEGT come from the germline V gene. With V trimmed by 4 bases and J by 5 bases, 10 bases remained unmatched. The CDR3 runs 16 residues. As DNA, the CDR3 is TGTGCCAGCAGTGCACTAGGACTAGCTGAGAACAATGAGCAGTTCTTC. Its translation: CASSALGLAENNEQFF.